The clone carrying this T cell receptor beta chain qualifies as medium-sized (0.01 to 0.1%). The antigen is undetermined. The PBMCs were taken from less than 11 ml of fresh peripheral blood. This sample is part of a study of T cells in Graves' hyperthyroidism and ophthalmopathy. General observations from the study: Most clonotypes expanded in the thyroid (above 0.001) were also present in blood.

CDR3 length: 16 amino acids. V was pared by 3 bases and J by 4 bases, with 7 bases of the junction left unmatched. The germline CDR1 and CDR2 sequences are MGHDK and SYGVNS. It was RNA transcripts that yielded the amplified TCR beta CDR3 regions. HTBI primers were the set used in a first-round RT-PCR of the TCR CDR3. TCRdb passed the multiplex PCR reads through MiXCR, listing each CDR3 protein once. This table holds 37,000 or so distinct CDR3 sequences, roughly 52% found once. The chain joins TRBV25-1 to TRBJ2-1; 9 bases match TRBD1. The clonotype was recovered from a man aged 40-50 years with Graves' ophthalmopathy. The sequencing input was blood. The CDR3 spells CASSDSGTGLYNEQFF. The CDR3 DNA follows: TGTGCCAGCAGTGATTCCGGGACAGGGCTATACAATGAGCAGTTCTTC. The full variable domain, completed using reference TRBV25-1 and TRBJ2-1, is EADIYQTPRYLVIGTGKKITLECSQTMGHDKMYWYQQDPGMELHLIHYSYGVNSTEKGDLSSESTVSRIRTEHFPLTLESARPSHTSQYLCASSDSGTGLYNEQFFGPGTRLTVL.